These 17 T cell receptor beta chains came from one sample sequenced in a study of blood T cell repertoires in COVID-19. Profiled with immunoSEQ multiplex PCR; TCRdb holds only in-frame clones, not every one. The table records 250,000 to 300,000 clones, 70% to 90% of them present only once. The sequenced sample consisted of peripheral blood. These receptors all stem from a middle-aged man with active or convalescent COVID-19.

The chain carries TRBV28 and TRBJ2-5; 11 nucleotides align to TRBD2. This CDR3 is built from 16 residues. The germline V gene has CDR1 MDHEN and CDR2 SYDVKM. The V gene end was trimmed by 5 bases and the J gene end by 4 bases; junction bases not matched to a gene: 9. In DNA form, the CDR3 reads TGTGCCAGCAGTCTTAGTAGCGGGAGGGAGGTAGAGACCCAGTACTTC. The encoded protein is CASSLSSGREVETQYF.

The chain has TRBV21-1 and TRBJ2-5; the table names TRBD1, a call not compared with the DNA. TRBV21-1 is a documented pseudogene. The CDR3 totals 17 residues. The CDR3 sequence: CASSKRGGTGGSETQYF. In DNA form, the CDR3 reads TGTGCCAGCAGCAAGAGGGGCGGGACAGGGGGATCAGAGACCCAGTACTTC.

This sequence joins TRBV28 and TRBJ2-1; 9 nucleotides line up with TRBD2. This CDR3 contains 15 residues. V lost 5 bases, J lost 7 bases, and 9 bases stayed unmatched. Germline CDR1 and CDR2: MDHEN and SYDVKM. CDR3 protein: CASSPASAGGNEQFF. CDR3 bases: TGTGCCAGCAGTCCAGCCAGTGCGGGAGGGAATGAGCAGTTCTTC. The entire variable domain, with the rest obtained from reference TRBV28 and TRBJ2-1, is as follows: DVKVTQSSRYLVKRTGEKVFLECVQDMDHENMFWYRQDPGLGLRLIYFSYDVKMKEKGDIPEGYSVSREKKERFSLILESASTNQTSMYLCASSPASAGGNEQFFGPGTRLTVL.

The chain combines TRBV18 with TRBJ2-7; 10 nucleotides line up with TRBD1. V gave up 3 bases and J gave up 6 bases; unmatched junction bases: 17. This CDR3 region has 18 residues. The V gene's germline CDR1 is KGHSH and CDR2 LQKENI. In DNA, the CDR3 is TGTGCCAGCTCACCCCTTCGGACCGGGACAGGGGTGTCGGGCGAGCAGTACTTC. It codes for CASSPLRTGTGVSGEQYF.

This clone has only one observation. The DNA of the CDR3 is TGTGCCAGCAGTTTACGGGTAGCTGCCAACGAGCAGTACTTC. Protein product: CASSLRVAANEQYF. The V gene is TRBV27, the J gene TRBJ2-7; no definite D call. Germline CDR1 is MNHEY and CDR2 is SMNVEV (reference sequence). The V end was cut by 2 bases, the J end by 5 bases, with 13 bases between. The CDR3 extends over 14 amino acids.

J is TRBJ1-5 and V is TRBV28; no reliable D call. V dropped 2 bases and J dropped 4 bases, with 9 bases sitting between them. CDR1 and CDR2 (germline): MDHEN, SYDVKM. This CDR3 comprises 14 residues. The CDR3 region is CASSLLRDNQPQHF. The CDR3 DNA follows: TGTGCCAGCAGTTTACTCCGAGATAATCAGCCCCAGCATTTT.

This clone was observed a few times. V is TRBV7-3 and J is TRBJ1-1, with D hard to call. CDR1 is SGHTA and CDR2 is FQGTGA in the germline V gene. Trimming shortened V by 0 bases and J by 7 bases, and 9 bases separated the two germline ends. There are 13 residues in the CDR3. This CDR3 reads CASSLTLFNEAFF. The DNA of the CDR3 is TGTGCCAGCAGCTTAACGCTATTCAATGAAGCTTTCTTT.

This chain joins TRBV28 and TRBJ2-4; 7 nucleotides match TRBD1. The CDR3 loop spans 19 amino acids. J lost 0 bases, V lost 4 bases, and 15 bases had no gene match. Germline CDR1 is MDHEN and CDR2 is SYDVKM. The CDR3 DNA follows: TGTGCCAGCAGTTCGCCTCGCAGGGACAGAGACTTAGCCAAAAACATTCAGTACTTC. Translated: CASSSPRRDRDLAKNIQYF.

V usage is TRBV25-1 and J usage is TRBJ2-1; D perhaps matches TRBD1 (6 bases). Trimming removed 0 bases at V and 0 bases at J, with 9 bases between. Per germline, CDR1 MGHDK and CDR2 SYGVNS. The CDR3 contains 16 residues. CDR3 nucleotide sequence: TGTGCCAGCAGTGAATATACCAGGGGCTCCTACAATGAGCAGTTCTTC. It translates to CASSEYTRGSYNEQFF.

This clone was observed a handful of times. The chain combines TRBV19 with TRBJ2-1; 13 nucleotides match TRBD2. This CDR3 is 16 amino acids long. Germline V CDR1 and CDR2: LNHDA, SQIVND (reference sequence). V trimming: 4 bases; J trimming: 5 bases; junction bases outside the gene matches: 5. The CDR3 loop reads CASSTPGLAGNNEQFF. CDR3 DNA: TGTGCCAGTAGTACTCCGGGACTAGCGGGAAACAATGAGCAGTTCTTC.

The rearrangement joins TRBV10-1 to TRBJ2-3, with 14 positions matching TRBD2. The CDR3 runs to 15 residues. Germline V gives CDR1 WNHNN, CDR2 SYGVQD (reference sequence). Trimming at V came to 10 bases and at J to 5 bases, leaving 8 bases not matched to a gene. This CDR3 reads CATSGTSGSGDTQYF. CDR3 in DNA: TGCGCCACCTCCGGGACTAGCGGGAGTGGAGATACGCAGTATTTT.

The chain links TRBV29-1 to TRBJ2-7; 8 bases align to TRBD2. From germline, CDR1 is SQVTM and CDR2 ANQGSEA. The V segment lost 4 bases and the J segment 2 bases; nucleotides outside the gene matches: 7. This CDR3 spans 14 amino acids. The CDR3 sequence is CSVAGGNTAYEQYF. Here the CDR3 DNA reads TGCAGCGTTGCGGGGGGGAACACCGCCTACGAGCAGTACTTC.

In its sample, this clone was seen a few times. The V gene is TRBV4-1, the J gene TRBJ2-3; 8 bases agree with TRBD2. Trimming took 0 bases from V and 3 from J; bases not matched to a gene: 5. This CDR3 is built from 16 residues. From germline, CDR1 is MGHRA and CDR2 YSYEKL. For the CDR3, the DNA is TGCGCCAGCAGCCAAGAGGGCGGGAGGAGGACAGATACGCAGTATTTT. Translating it yields CASSQEGGRRTDTQYF.

V is TRBV29-1 and J is TRBJ1-1, with TRBD1 identical over 7 bases. V lost 7 bases, J lost 5 bases, and 7 bases stayed unmatched. In germline, CDR1 is SQVTM, CDR2 ANQGSEA. The CDR3 runs 12 residues. In nucleotides, the CDR3 is TGCAGCGCAAACAGGGGTGGGACTGAAGCTTTCTTT. Protein: CSANRGGTEAFF.

The V gene is TRBV5-1, the J gene TRBJ2-1; weak D call: TRBD1 (7 bases). The CDR3 loop spans 16 amino acids. V lost 4 bases to trimming and J lost 7 bases, with 21 bases between them. Germline values: CDR1 SGHRS, CDR2 YFSETQ. The CDR3 spells CASSPGGWQKINEQFF. In DNA, the CDR3 is TGCGCCAGCAGCCCAGGGGGGTGGCAGAAGATTAATGAGCAGTTCTTC.

V is TRBV19 and J is TRBJ1-4; D not certain. The germline gives CDR1 LNHDA, CDR2 SQIVND (reference sequence). Trimming took 8 bases from V and 6 from J, leaving 31 bases between them. CDR3 size: 19 residues. The CDR3 region is CASRPGVSPWTRVDEKLFF. Here the CDR3 DNA reads TGTGCCAGTCGACCCGGGGTCAGTCCCTGGACCCGAGTTGATGAAAAACTGTTTTTT.

The J gene is TRBJ1-2, the V gene TRBV7-9; perhaps TRBD1 as D (5 bases). V was shortened by 1 base and J by 2 bases, with 14 bases between the two germline ends. Germline CDR1 SEHNR, CDR2 FQNEAQ (reference sequence). The CDR3 loop spans 16 amino acids. CDR3 DNA: TGTGCCAGCAGCTTAGGGTTAGGGGCGAAAAACTATGGCTACACCTTC. It translates to CASSLGLGAKNYGYTF.